Presented here are 31 T cell receptor beta chains from one specimen sequenced in a study of OX40 agonist ivuxolimab in advanced cancers. Library method: the immunoSEQ multiplex PCR assay. This immuneACCESS table, as held by TCRdb, lists in-frame sequences with V and J called but not all clones. Of the missing ones, under half trace to an unresolved V gene in checked studies; the others have no known cause. The sample contains 45,000 to 60,000 clones, approximately 95% of them found a single time. Approximately 23% of the sample is taken by the ten largest. Sample: CD4+ or CD8+ T cells sorted from blood, taken in a trial of the OX40 agonist ivuxolimab. These receptors were collected from an adult with an advanced solid tumor such as melanoma, head and neck, liver or kidney cancer.

The V call is TRBV10-3, the J call TRBJ2-2; no clear D. The CDR3 length is 15 residues. The V gene lost 3 bases and the J gene lost 7 bases, with 15 bases spanning the gap. The germline V gene has CDR1 ENHRY and CDR2 SYGVKD. CDR3 region: CAISDLSSLGGELFF. The CDR3 bases are TGTGCCATCAGTGATTTGTCTTCCTTAGGCGGGGAGCTGTTTTTT.

Remarks on this clone: The sample has other DNA sequences that encode this CDR3 too. The chain employs TRBV7-2 and TRBJ1-1, with D possibly matching TRBD1 (5 bases). The V end lost 4 bases, the J end lost 3 bases, and 15 bases lay between the germline ends. This CDR3 comprises 15 residues. Germline lookup yields CDR1 SGHTA and CDR2 FQGNSA. CDR3: CASSSAGGWDTEAFF. As DNA, the CDR3 is TGTGCCAGCAGCTCAGCGGGGGGTTGGGACACTGAAGCTTTCTTT.

The chain couples TRBV5-1 to TRBJ1-1; a weak D match, TRBD1 (6 bases). With 5 bases removed from V and 0 bases from J, the gap between germline ends came to 11 bases. Germline CDR1 and CDR2: SGHRS and YFSETQ. The CDR3 is 14 amino acids. Written as DNA, the CDR3 is TGCGCCAGCAGTCCCGACAGGTTGAACACTGAAGCTTTCTTT. Translation: CASSPDRLNTEAFF.

The genes are TRBV5-6 and TRBJ2-7, with D hard to call. There are 13 residues in the CDR3. The ends were cut back, 5 bases at V and 4 bases at J, with 13 bases in the middle. Germline CDR1 and CDR2: SGHDT and YYEEEE. The DNA of the CDR3 is TGTGCCAGCAGTTCGGACCTGTCGTACGAGCAGTACTTC. Its translation is CASSSDLSYEQYF. Together with reference TRBV5-6 and TRBJ2-7, the CDR3 gives the full variable domain: DAGVTQSPTHLIKTRGQQVTLRCSPKSGHDTVSWYQQALGQGPQFIFQYYEEEERQRGNFPDRFSGHQFPNYSSELNVNALLLGDSALYLCASSSDLSYEQYFGPGTRLTVT.

J is TRBJ2-7 and V is TRBV6-1, with D perhaps TRBD2 (5 bases). Germline loops: CDR1 MNHNS, CDR2 SASEGT. The ends were cut back, 8 bases at V and 2 bases at J, with 13 bases in the middle. The CDR3 consists of 13 residues. CDR3 protein: CASSRPGTYEQYF. In DNA form, the CDR3 reads TGTGCCAGCTCCCGACCGGGAACCTACGAGCAGTACTTC.

V is TRBV7-9 and J is TRBJ2-5; D may be TRBD1 or TRBD2 (5 bases each). CDR1 SEHNR and CDR2 FQNEAQ come from the germline V gene (reference sequence). V lost 5 bases and J lost 7, with 14 bases in between. CDR3 length: 13 residues. The CDR3 protein is CASSPTGGMTQYF. In nucleotides, the CDR3 is TGTGCCAGCAGCCCAACTGGGGGAATGACCCAGTACTTC.

The rearrangement links TRBV25-1 to TRBJ2-2, with D maybe TRBD2 (7 bases). Trimming took off 3 bases at V and 5 bases at J, with 16 bases between the two ends. The germline V gene has CDR1 MGHDK and CDR2 SYGVNS. The CDR3 is 16 residues long. The CDR3 spells CASSDLAGAQTGELFF. The CDR3 DNA sequence: TGTGCCAGCAGTGATCTGGCGGGGGCTCAAACCGGGGAGCTGTTTTTT.

The chain employs TRBV9 and TRBJ2-2; 7 bases fit TRBD1. The germline CDR1 and CDR2 sequences are SGDLS and YYNGEE. Trimming cost V 4 bases and J 7 bases; bases outside gene matches: 16. The CDR3 is made up of 17 amino acids. The CDR3 here is CASSPTGAGHSVGELFF. In DNA, the CDR3 is TGTGCCAGCAGCCCCACAGGGGCGGGTCACTCGGTCGGGGAGCTGTTTTTT.

The V gene is TRBV27, the J gene TRBJ2-7; 8 bases are shared with TRBD2. Trimming cost V 0 bases and J 4 bases; bases outside gene matches: 2. There are 14 residues in the CDR3. CDR1 and CDR2 (germline): MNHEY, SMNVEV (reference sequence). This CDR3 reads CASSLSSGTYEQYF. CDR3 nucleotides: TGTGCCAGCAGTTTATCTAGCGGGACTTACGAGCAGTACTTC.

V is TRBV19 and J is TRBJ2-2; D is undetermined. Per the germline V gene, CDR1 is LNHDA and CDR2 is SQIVND (reference sequence). The CDR3 sequence is 13 residues long. V was pared by 4 bases and J by 6 bases, with 9 bases between. The CDR3 DNA is TGTGCCAGTAGTACCGACAAGCCCGGGGAGCTGTTTTTT. This codes for CASSTDKPGELFF.

The rearrangement uses TRBV6-5 and TRBJ2-1; TRBD2 might be the D (5 bases). V was pared by 2 bases and J by 12 bases, with 17 bases between. From germline, CDR1 is MNHEY and CDR2 SVGAGI. The CDR3 sequence is 14 residues long. The CDR3 region is CASSYGGLSFPQFF. CDR3 sequence (DNA): TGTGCCAGCAGTTACGGAGGACTGTCATTCCCGCAGTTCTTC.

The genes are TRBV10-1 and TRBJ2-2; TRBD2 matches 15 bases. Trimming removed 9 bases from V and 8 bases from J; junction bases left unmatched: 16. CDR3 size: 18 residues. CDR1 and CDR2 (germline): WNHNN, SYGVQD (reference sequence). The CDR3 bases are TGCGCCAGAGGAGTCCCGGGACTAGCGGGAGGCTGCGGGGGGGAGCTGTTTTTT. Protein sequence: CARGVPGLAGGCGGELFF.

This clone was counted once. The CDR3 nucleotides are TGTGCCAGCAGCGTAGGACAGGGGGCGGGAAACACTGAAGCTTTCTTT. Translated: CASSVGQGAGNTEAFF. This chain joins TRBV9 and TRBJ1-1; 10 bases fit TRBD1. Germline V gene data show CDR1 as SGDLS and CDR2 as YYNGEE. This CDR3 is built from 16 residues. V was pared by 0 bases and J by 2 bases, with 4 bases of the junction left unmatched.

The chain carries TRBV25-1 and TRBJ2-7; D possibly corresponds to TRBD1 (5 bases). The CDR3 is 14 amino acids. The germline gives CDR1 MGHDK, CDR2 SYGVNS. Trimming removed 1 base from V and 2 bases from J, with 9 bases in between. The CDR3 bases are TGTGCCAGCAGTGAATTGCCGGACACCTACGAGCAGTACTTC. Protein: CASSELPDTYEQYF.

The chain employs TRBV9 and TRBJ2-3; D not resolved. The V gene lost 0 bases and the J gene lost 1 base, with 0 bases spanning the gap. This CDR3 is built from 12 residues. Germline CDR1 is SGDLS and CDR2 is YYNGEE. The CDR3 sequence is CASSVGTDTQYF. The DNA for the CDR3 is TGTGCCAGCAGCGTAGGCACAGATACGCAGTATTTT.

Only one count was recorded for this clone. The chain links TRBV6-5 to TRBJ1-1; D not certain. This CDR3 has 13 residues. Germline V gene sequence: CDR1 MNHEY, CDR2 SVGAGI. Trimming pared 3 bases from V and 1 base from J, leaving 6 bases between. This CDR3 is CASSYMGNTEAFF. The CDR3 DNA is TGTGCCAGCAGTTATATGGGGAACACTGAAGCTTTCTTT.

The chain combines TRBV25-1 with TRBJ1-5; D is ambiguous. Between the trimmed V and J ends, which lost 3 bases and 9 bases, there was a span of 9 bases. The length of the CDR3 is 12 residues. Germline V lookup: CDR1 MGHDK, CDR2 SYGVNS. The CDR3 DNA reads as TGTGCCAGCAGTGATTCCTGGGGGCCCCAGCATTTT. It yields the protein CASSDSWGPQHF.

This sequence joins TRBV4-3 and TRBJ2-1; D tentatively reads TRBD1 or TRBD2 (5 bases each). Germline loops: CDR1 LGHNA, CDR2 YSLEER. Trimming took off 0 bases at V and 0 bases at J, with 15 bases between the two ends. CDR3 length: 18 amino acids. The CDR3 DNA follows: TGCGCCAGCAGCCAAGAAGAGGGGCGGATGAGCTCCTACAATGAGCAGTTCTTC. This translates into CASSQEEGRMSSYNEQFF.

The chain recombines TRBV11-3 with TRBJ2-7, with D perhaps TRBD2 (5 bases). Trimming removed 2 bases at V and 2 bases at J, with 13 bases between. This CDR3 has 15 amino acids. CDR1 and CDR2 (germline): SGHNT, YENEEA. The CDR3 nucleotides are TGTGCCAGCAGCTTACATTCCGGGATAGCCTACGAGCAGTACTTC. Residues: CASSLHSGIAYEQYF. Variable domain in full (rest from reference TRBV11-3 and TRBJ2-7): EAGVVQSPRYKIIEKKQPVAFWCNPISGHNTLYWYLQNLGQGPELLIRYENEEAVDDSQLPKDRFSAERLKGVDSTLKIQPAELGDSAVYLCASSLHSGIAYEQYFGPGTRLTVT.

The chain has TRBV18 and TRBJ1-1; D unresolved. This CDR3 is built from 14 residues. The germline V and J ends were trimmed by 2 bases and 1 base, with 8 bases remaining between them. CDR1 is KGHSH and CDR2 is LQKENI in the germline V gene. For the CDR3, the DNA is TGTGCCAGCTCACCAGTTACGGGGAACACTGAAGCTTTCTTT. It translates to CASSPVTGNTEAFF.

The V and J genes are TRBV9 and TRBJ1-5; no clear D. V lost 2 bases to trimming and J lost 5 bases, with 5 bases between them. The CDR3 loop spans 12 amino acids. Germline V gene data show CDR1 as SGDLS and CDR2 as YYNGEE. CDR3 sequence: CASSVGHQPQHF. The CDR3 DNA reads as TGTGCCAGCAGCGTTGGGCATCAGCCCCAGCATTTT.

The chain combines TRBV29-1 with TRBJ2-3; weak D call: TRBD1 (6 bases). Trimming shortened V by 7 bases and J by 5 bases, and 22 bases separated the two germline ends. Germline V gene data show CDR1 as SQVTM and CDR2 as ANQGSEA. The CDR3 extends over 15 amino acids. As DNA, the CDR3 is TGCAGCGGGAGAAATTTTCAGGGGTTAGGAGATACGCAGTATTTT. This encodes CSGRNFQGLGDTQYF.

This rearrangement joins TRBV19 to TRBJ2-1, with 9 bases matching TRBD2. The CDR3 consists of 15 residues. Losses at the gene ends were 5 bases for V and 6 bases for J; bases not matched to a gene: 8. CDR1 is LNHDA, CDR2 SQIVND, per germline (reference sequence). CDR3 bases: TGTGCCAGTAGTCCTTGGGATAGCGGGGGCAATGAGCAGTTCTTC. It codes for CASSPWDSGGNEQFF.

This chain uses TRBV11-3 with TRBJ2-3; D may be TRBD1 (5 bases). The CDR3 sequence is 13 residues long. Germline V gene lookup returns CDR1 SGHNT and CDR2 YENEEA. With 5 bases removed from V and 8 bases from J, the gap between germline ends came to 14 bases. CDR3 DNA sequence: TGTGCCAGCAGCCCTACTGGGGCCCGTACGCAGTATTTT. Protein product: CASSPTGARTQYF.

The chain carries TRBV18 and TRBJ1-1, with 7 bases fitting TRBD1. CDR3 length equals 14 residues. Per germline, CDR1 KGHSH and CDR2 LQKENI. J lost 4 bases, V lost 2 bases, and 4 bases had no gene match. The CDR3 sequence is CASSPTGEATEAFF. CDR3 in DNA: TGTGCCAGCTCACCAACAGGGGAGGCCACTGAAGCTTTCTTT.

This clone has just one count. V is TRBV6-5 and J is TRBJ2-2; D is possibly TRBD1 (5 bases). With 5 bases removed from V and 6 bases from J, the gap between germline ends came to 13 bases. CDR3 length: 14 residues. Looked up from germline, CDR1 is MNHEY and CDR2 is SVGAGI. CDR3 loop: CASSRPREAGELFF. The CDR3 region has the DNA TGTGCCAGCAGTCGCCCCAGGGAAGCCGGGGAGCTGTTTTTT.

The chain joins TRBV29-1 to TRBJ2-7; tentative D call: TRBD2 (5 bases). The ends were cut back, 3 bases at V and 3 bases at J, with 15 bases in the middle. In germline, CDR1 is SQVTM, CDR2 ANQGSEA. The CDR3 is made up of 14 amino acids. DNA of the CDR3: TGCAGCGTTGAGATCGGGGTGGGTCTCTACGAGCAGTACTTC. Translating it yields CSVEIGVGLYEQYF.

The genes are TRBV4-3 and TRBJ2-2; 10 positions match TRBD2. This CDR3 region has 17 residues. The germline gives CDR1 LGHNA, CDR2 YSLEER. Losses at the gene ends were 0 bases for V and 5 bases for J; bases not matched to a gene: 6. This chain's CDR3 is CASSQDRVSGRTGELFF. DNA for the CDR3: TGCGCCAGCAGCCAAGATCGGGTTAGCGGGAGGACCGGGGAGCTGTTTTTT.

The V call is TRBV4-1, the J call TRBJ2-7, with unresolved D. V lost 3 bases and J lost 7, with 7 bases in between. The germline CDR1 and CDR2 sequences are MGHRA and YSYEKL. The CDR3 is 11 residues long. The CDR3 spells CASSQMGEQYF. The CDR3 nucleotides read TGCGCCAGCAGCCAGATGGGGGAGCAGTACTTC.

The chain joins TRBV7-3 to TRBJ2-1; 9 bases line up with TRBD1. The CDR3 length is 15 residues. Germline V gives CDR1 SGHTA, CDR2 FQGTGA. V shed 3 bases and J 9 bases; nucleotides not matched to a gene: 9. The CDR3 DNA reads as TGTGCCAGCAGCTTCTTTCCGGGACAGGGATTTGAGCAGTTCTTC. Residues: CASSFFPGQGFEQFF. The full variable domain, with the rest looked up from reference TRBV7-3 and TRBJ2-1, is GAGVSQTPSNKVTEKGKYVELRCDPISGHTALYWYRQSLGQGPEFLIYFQGTGAADDSGLPNDRFFAVRPEGSVSTLKIQRTERGDSAVYLCASSFFPGQGFEQFFGPGTRLTVL.

The V and J genes are TRBV28 and TRBJ2-6, with 8 bases that match TRBD1. Per germline, CDR1 MDHEN and CDR2 SYDVKM. The CDR3 length is 21 residues. J lost 0 bases, V lost 5 bases, and 18 bases had no gene match. Written as DNA, the CDR3 is TGTGCCAGCAGTCACCCCCCCGTATTGGACAGGGCGAGCTCTGGGGCCAACGTCCTGACTTTC. Translation: CASSHPPVLDRASSGANVLTF. The variable domain in full, with the rest retrieved from reference TRBV28 and TRBJ2-6, is DVKVTQSSRYLVKRTGEKVFLECVQDMDHENMFWYRQDPGLGLRLIYFSYDVKMKEKGDIPEGYSVSREKKERFSLILESASTNQTSMYLCASSHPPVLDRASSGANVLTFGAGSRLTVL.